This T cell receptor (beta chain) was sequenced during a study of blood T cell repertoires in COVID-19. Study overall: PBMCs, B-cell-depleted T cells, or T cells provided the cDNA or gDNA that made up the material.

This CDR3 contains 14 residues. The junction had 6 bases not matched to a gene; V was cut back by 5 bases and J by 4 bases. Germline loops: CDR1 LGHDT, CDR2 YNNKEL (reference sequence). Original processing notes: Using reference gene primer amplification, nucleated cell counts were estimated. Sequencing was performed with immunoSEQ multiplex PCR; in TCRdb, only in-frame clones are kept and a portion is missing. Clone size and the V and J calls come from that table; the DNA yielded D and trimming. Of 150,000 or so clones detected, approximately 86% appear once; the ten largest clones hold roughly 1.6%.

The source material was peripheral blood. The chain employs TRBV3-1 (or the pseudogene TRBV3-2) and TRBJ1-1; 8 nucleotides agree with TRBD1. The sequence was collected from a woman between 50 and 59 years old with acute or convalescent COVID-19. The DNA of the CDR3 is TGTGCCAGCAGCTCTACAGGGGGGAGCACTGAAGCTTTCTTT. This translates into CASSSTGGSTEAFF.